Shown below are 2 T cell receptor beta chains from a single sample sequenced in a study of T-cell reconstitution after alpha-beta-depleted transplantation in children. It was with unique molecular identifiers that the TCRbeta library was prepared. Via MiXCR, TCRdb re-called the PCR reads, giving one row per CDR3 protein. The sample consists of more than 60,000 distinct CDR3 sequences, approximately 7.3% of them appearing once. The sequencing used PBMCs from the stem cell graft donor, collected from the stem cell graft. The source of these receptors is a human donor who donated a stem cell graft to a child with acute lymphoblastic leukemia.

The rearrangement joins TRBV20-1 to TRBJ2-5; TRBD2 matches at 7 bases. This CDR3 is built from 13 residues. J was trimmed by 2 bases and V by 5 bases; bases with no gene match: 5. CDR1 is DFQATT and CDR2 is SNEGSKA in the germline V gene (reference sequence). Written as DNA, the CDR3 is TGCAGTGCTTTGGGACTACATCAAGAGACCCAGTACTTC. Amino acid sequence: CSALGLHQETQYF.

A word on this clonotype: Lacking the conserved final phenylalanine or tryptophan, this CDR3 likely reflects a read error. The chain links TRBV12-3 or TRBV12-4 to TRBJ2-1; TRBD1 matches at 8 bases. This CDR3 spans 17 amino acids. The V segment lost 5 bases and the J segment 4 bases; nucleotides outside the gene matches: 13. The CDR3 is CASSGSNRGSSYNEQFL. CDR3 bases: TGTGCCAGCAGTGGCTCTAACAGGGGGTCTTCGTACAATGAGCAGTTCTTG.